This is a list of T cell receptor beta chains from one sample in a study of cytomegalovirus exposure and HLA in healthy donors. Libraries were prepared by immunoSEQ multiplex PCR; TCRdb keeps only in-frame clonotypes and omits some of them. The sample shows hundreds of thousands of clones, 70% to 85% of them seen only once. The sample was PBMCs. These receptors were collected from a woman aged 55-70 years in good health and CMV-seropositive. Each CDR3 is given with its conserved first and last residue. The order of the fields is J gene, clone size, D gene, V gene, CDR3 protein, CDR3 DNA. A D gene is named only where the DNA matches it firmly. Expanded clones get a size class; other rows say once, few or many, or leave the size out.

>TRBJ2-5|NA|TRBD2|TRBV10-3
CASRGGQETQYF
TGTGCCAGCCGCGGGGGGCAAGAGACCCAGTACTTC
>TRBJ2-7|few|TRBD2|TRBV7-8
CASSWTGTSGYEQYF
TGTGCCAGCAGTTGGACCGGGACTAGCGGTTACGAGCAGTACTTC
>TRBJ1-3|NA|NA|TRBV9
CASSVEGGYGNTIYF
TGTGCCAGCAGCGTAGAAGGGGGATACGGAAACACCATATATTTT
>TRBJ2-7|once|TRBD1|TRBV28
CASSLYRGLAAKEDEQYF
TGTGCCAGCAGTTTATACAGGGGGCTAGCGGCGAAGGAGGACGAGCAGTACTTC
>TRBJ2-5|NA|NA|TRBV10-1
CASSADSDSREQYF
TGCGCCAGCAGTGCCGATTCCGATTCTAGGGAGCAGTACTTC
>TRBJ1-5|NA|NA|TRBV28
CASSMRGLEPQHF
TGTGCCAGCAGTATGCGGGGCTTGGAGCCCCAGCATTTT
>TRBJ1-1|NA|TRBD1|TRBV6-5
CASSYQTGINTEAFF
TGTGCCAGCAGTTACCAGACAGGGATAAACACTGAAGCTTTCTTT
>TRBJ2-7|NA|TRBD1|TRBV29-1
CSASGTGDEQYF
TGCAGCGCCTCAGGAACAGGGGACGAGCAGTACTTC
>TRBJ1-2|NA|NA|TRBV10-3
CAISESLRSNYGYTF
TGTGCCATCAGTGAGTCGCTACGATCTAACTATGGCTACACCTTC
>TRBJ2-3|NA|TRBD2|TRBV4-1
CASSQEASGRADTQYF
TGCGCCAGCAGCCAAGAGGCTAGCGGGAGAGCAGATACGCAGTATTTT
>TRBJ2-2|NA|TRBD1|TRBV11-1
CASSLRQGASGELFF
TGTGCCAGCAGCCTCCGACAGGGGGCAAGCGGGGAGCTGTTTTTT
>TRBJ2-5|NA|NA|TRBV4-2
CASSLEERETQYF
TGTGCCAGCAGCCTTGAGGAACGGGAGACCCAGTACTTC
>TRBJ2-1|once|TRBD2|TRBV5-1
CASSFGLAGGLKYEQFF
TGCGCCAGCAGCTTCGGACTAGCGGGGGGCCTAAAGTATGAGCAGTTCTTC
>TRBJ1-1|NA|NA|TRBV5-4
CASSLDRMNTEAFF
TGTGCCAGCAGCTTGGACAGAATGAACACTGAAGCTTTCTTT
>TRBJ2-2|NA|NA|TRBV11-2
CASSLGGGYTGELFF
TGTGCCAGCAGCTTAGGGGGCGGTTACACCGGGGAGCTGTTTTTT
>TRBJ2-7|once|TRBD2|TRBV10-2
CASSTTSGVSYEQYF
TGCGCCAGCAGTACGACTAGCGGGGTCTCCTACGAGCAGTACTTC
>TRBJ2-7|NA|TRBD2|TRBV5-1
CASSLDFGLARNEQYF
TGCGCCAGCAGCTTGGATTTCGGACTAGCGAGGAACGAGCAGTACTTC
>TRBJ1-3|few|TRBD1|TRBV10-3
CAISGQGSGNTIYF
TGTGCCATCAGCGGACAGGGCTCTGGAAACACCATATATTTT
>TRBJ2-7|NA|TRBD2|TRBV5-1
CASSLAASGSFGQYF
TGCGCCAGCAGCTTGGCCGCTAGCGGGTCCTTTGGGCAGTACTTC
>TRBJ2-1|NA|NA|TRBV7-7
CASSQRGSTEQFF
TGTGCCAGCAGCCAAAGGGGGAGTACCGAGCAGTTCTTC
>TRBJ2-2|once|NA|TRBV5-1
CASSFDTGELFF
TGCGCCAGCAGCTTCGACACCGGGGAGCTGTTTTTT
>TRBJ2-7|few|NA|TRBV28
CASSSHRGEDYEQYF
TGTGCCAGCAGTTCCCACCGCGGGGAAGACTACGAGCAGTACTTC
>TRBJ1-1|NA|NA|TRBV6-5
CASTQLRTATEAFF
TGTGCCAGCACTCAACTAAGGACAGCCACTGAAGCTTTCTTT
>TRBJ2-5|few|TRBD2|TRBV5-5
CASSPRLAGAETQYF
TGTGCCAGCAGTCCTAGACTAGCGGGAGCGGAGACCCAGTACTTC
>TRBJ2-7|few|TRBD1|TRBV6-1
CASSVLSGTGTYEQYF
TGTGCCAGCAGTGTGTTATCCGGGACAGGGACCTACGAGCAGTACTTC
>TRBJ1-2|NA|NA|TRBV9
CASSNDGGYTF
TGTGCCAGCAGCAACGACGGGGGCTACACCTTC
>TRBJ1-2|NA|NA|TRBV11-2
CASSSPRRGGYTF
TGTGCCAGCAGCTCGCCCCGACGAGGAGGCTACACCTTC
>TRBJ2-2|NA|TRBD2|TRBV6-1
CASMGLAGITGELFF
TGTGCCAGCATGGGACTAGCGGGAATTACCGGGGAGCTGTTTTTT
>TRBJ1-2|NA|TRBD1|TRBV5-1
CASSLTDRGGYTF
TGCGCCAGCAGCTTGACGGACAGGGGTGGATACACCTTC
>TRBJ2-7|NA|TRBD2|TRBV12-5
CASGTLGEGYEQYF
TGTGCTAGTGGTACGTTGGGGGAGGGCTACGAGCAGTACTTC
>TRBJ2-5|few|NA|TRBV28
CASSFLPRGEEETQYF
TGTGCCAGCAGTTTTCTTCCCAGGGGTGAAGAAGAGACCCAGTACTTC
>TRBJ1-1|NA|NA|TRBV10-3
CAIRSGSPEAFF
TGTGCCATCAGGTCCGGGAGCCCTGAAGCCTTCTTT
>TRBJ2-7|few|NA|TRBV19
CASSIGGGSDSYEQYF
TGTGCCAGTAGTATAGGAGGGGGAAGCGACTCCTACGAGCAGTACTTC
>TRBJ2-7|once|TRBD2|TRBV6-1
CASYRTSGVAYEQYF
TGTGCCTCGTACCGGACTAGCGGGGTGGCTTACGAGCAGTACTTC
>TRBJ2-3|NA|TRBD2|TRBV5-1
CASSSSGGAGDTQYF
TGCGCCAGCAGTTCTAGCGGGGGGGCAGGAGATACGCAGTATTTT
>TRBJ1-5|NA|NA|TRBV7-3
CASSLQPRQPRHF
TGTGCCAGCAGCTTACAGCCGAGACAGCCCCGGCATTTT
>TRBJ2-7|NA|TRBD1|TRBV6-1
CAYSRDSSYEQYF
TGTGCCTACTCCCGGGACAGCTCTTACGAGCAGTACTTC
>TRBJ2-2|NA|NA|TRBV19
CASTGVVLGWTGELFF
TGTGCCAGTACCGGGGTTGTATTAGGGTGGACCGGGGAGCTGTTTTTT